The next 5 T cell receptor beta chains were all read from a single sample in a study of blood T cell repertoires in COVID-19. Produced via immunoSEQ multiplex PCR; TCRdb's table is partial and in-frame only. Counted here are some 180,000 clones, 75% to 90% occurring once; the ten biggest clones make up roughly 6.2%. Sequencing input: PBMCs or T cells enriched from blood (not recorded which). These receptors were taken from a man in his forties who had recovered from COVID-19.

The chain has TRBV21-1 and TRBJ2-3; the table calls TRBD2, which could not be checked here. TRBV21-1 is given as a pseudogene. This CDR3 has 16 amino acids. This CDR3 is CASSKGRRYSTDTQYF. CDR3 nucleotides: TGTGCCAGCAGCAAAGGGAGGCGTTATAGCACAGATACGCAGTATTTT.

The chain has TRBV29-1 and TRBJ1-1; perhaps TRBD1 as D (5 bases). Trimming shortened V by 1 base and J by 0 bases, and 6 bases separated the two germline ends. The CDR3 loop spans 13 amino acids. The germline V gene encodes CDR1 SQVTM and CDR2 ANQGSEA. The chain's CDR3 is CSVEGGVNTEAFF. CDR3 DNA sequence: TGCAGCGTTGAAGGGGGGGTGAACACTGAAGCTTTCTTT.

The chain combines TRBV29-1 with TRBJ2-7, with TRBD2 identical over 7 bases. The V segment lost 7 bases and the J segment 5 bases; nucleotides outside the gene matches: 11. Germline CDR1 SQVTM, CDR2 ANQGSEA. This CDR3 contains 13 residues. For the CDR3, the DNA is TGCAGCGCTGGGGGGGGTATGGCGGACGAGCAGTACTTC. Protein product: CSAGGGMADEQYF.

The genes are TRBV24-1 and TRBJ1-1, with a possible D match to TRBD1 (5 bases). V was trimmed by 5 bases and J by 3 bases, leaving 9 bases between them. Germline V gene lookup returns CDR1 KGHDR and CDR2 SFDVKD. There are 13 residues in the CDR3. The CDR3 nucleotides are TGTGCCACCAGTGCCCGGGGGTACACTGAAGCTTTCTTT. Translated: CATSARGYTEAFF.

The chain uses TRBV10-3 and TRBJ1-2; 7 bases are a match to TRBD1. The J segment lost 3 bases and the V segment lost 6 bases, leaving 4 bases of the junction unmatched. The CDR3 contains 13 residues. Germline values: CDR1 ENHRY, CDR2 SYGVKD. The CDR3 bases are TGTGCCATCAGCCTGCAGGGGGACTATGGCTACACCTTC. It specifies CAISLQGDYGYTF.